This is a list of T cell receptor beta chains from one sample in a study of blood T cell repertoires in COVID-19. TCRdb keeps only in-frame clones here, not all; method: immunoSEQ multiplex PCR. Among about 120,000 clones listed, 70% to 90% were seen once. Source material: peripheral blood. The receptors come from a man aged 65 to 79 who had recovered from COVID-19. Both conserved end residues are part of each CDR3. The D gene is left open where the match is weak. The listing skips clone size in some rows; elsewhere it reads once, few, many or a size class.

j_call | v_call | clone_size | d_call | cdr3_aa | cdr3_nt
TRBJ2-7 | TRBV4-2 | many | NA | CASSQVGGTYEQYF | TGTGCCAGCAGCCAAGTGGGGGGAACCTACGAGCAGTACTTC
TRBJ2-4 | TRBV18 | NA | TRBD1 | CASEDRAARNIQYF | TGTGCCAGCGAGGACAGGGCAGCCAGGAACATTCAGTACTTC
TRBJ1-1 | TRBV20-1 | NA | TRBD1 | CSASSRGQAFF | TGCAGTGCTTCGAGCAGGGGGCAGGCTTTCTTT
TRBJ2-7 | TRBV15 | NA | NA | CATSRDSLATEQYF | TGTGCCACCAGCAGAGATTCCCTAGCCACCGAGCAGTACTTC
TRBJ2-3 | TRBV29-1 | NA | TRBD2 | CSVSGGATDTQYF | TGCAGCGTATCCGGGGGGGCCACAGATACGCAGTATTTT
TRBJ2-3 | TRBV18 | NA | NA | CASSPKAGPSTDTQYF | TGTGCCAGCTCACCAAAAGCGGGTCCTAGCACAGATACGCAGTATTTT
TRBJ1-1 | TRBV4-2 | once | TRBD1 | CASSQYRGNTEAFF | TGTGCCAGCAGCCAGTACAGGGGGAACACTGAAGCTTTCTTT
TRBJ2-1 | TRBV5-1 | NA | NA | CASSLGPRSSYNEQFF | TGCGCCAGCAGCTTGGGACCGCGGAGCTCCTACAATGAGCAGTTCTTC
TRBJ2-3 | TRBV5-6 | NA | TRBD1 | CASGGTGTPDTQYF | TGTGCCAGCGGGGGGACAGGGACTCCAGATACGCAGTATTTT
TRBJ2-7 | TRBV19 | NA | TRBD1 | CASSTDRGLYEQYF | TGTGCCAGTAGTACGGACAGGGGACTATACGAGCAGTACTTC
TRBJ1-3 | TRBV6-5 | NA | NA | CASSYSIPLGGNTIYF | TGTGCCAGCAGTTACTCGATTCCGCTCGGGGGAAACACCATATATTTT
TRBJ2-7 | TRBV28 | once | NA | CASRSRAREQYF | TGTGCCAGCAGGTCCAGGGCCCGTGAGCAGTACTTC
TRBJ1-1 | TRBV27 | NA | NA | CASSLRGNTEAFF | TGTGCCAGCAGTTTACGCGGAAACACTGAAGCTTTCTTT
TRBJ2-7 | TRBV5-4 | NA | TRBD1 | CASSRTGGSYEQYF | TGTGCCAGCAGCCGGACAGGGGGCTCCTACGAGCAGTACTTC
TRBJ1-2 | TRBV7-9 | NA | TRBD1 | CASNPPNRGYGYTF | TGTGCCAGCAACCCCCCCAACAGGGGGTATGGCTACACCTTC
TRBJ1-2 | TRBV30 | NA | NA | CACALTYGYTF | TGTGCCTGCGCCCTCACTTATGGCTACACCTTC
TRBJ2-1 | TRBV7-9 | NA | NA | CASSLIAPFGGTAWEQFF | TGTGCCAGCAGCTTAATTGCCCCCTTTGGGGGGACGGCGTGGGAGCAGTTCTTC
TRBJ2-1 | TRBV9 | NA | TRBD2 | CASSVGLAGAYNEQFF | TGTGCCAGCAGCGTAGGGCTAGCGGGAGCATACAATGAGCAGTTCTTC
TRBJ2-3 | TRBV11-3 | NA | NA | CASSPHGGSTDTQYF | TGTGCCAGCAGCCCCCACGGTGGTAGCACAGATACGCAGTATTTT
TRBJ2-6 | TRBV2 | NA | TRBD1 | CAGQTGLSSGANVLTF | TGTGCCGGACAGACAGGGTTAAGTTCTGGGGCCAACGTCCTGACTTTC
TRBJ2-7 | TRBV27 | NA | NA | CASSPEASPSQYEQYF | TGTGCCAGCAGTCCGGAGGCTTCGCCGTCCCAATACGAGCAGTACTTC
TRBJ2-1 | TRBV28 | NA | NA | CASSFAEGTSYNEQFF | TGTGCCAGCAGTTTCGCGGAGGGGACCTCCTACAATGAGCAGTTCTTC
TRBJ2-5 | TRBV7-8 | NA | NA | CASSLGGYQETQYF | TGTGCCAGCAGCCTTGGAGGGTACCAAGAGACCCAGTACTTC
TRBJ2-1 | TRBV7-6 | NA | TRBD2 | CASSSSSGRDNEQFF | TGTGCCAGCAGCTCATCTAGCGGGAGGGACAATGAGCAGTTCTTC
TRBJ2-3 | TRBV5-1 | NA | TRBD1 | CASSGPGTGGGDTQYF | TGCGCCAGCAGCGGGCCCGGGACAGGGGGTGGAGATACGCAGTATTTT
TRBJ1-1 | TRBV7-9 | NA | NA | CASSLVGGVNTEAFF | TGTGCCAGCAGCTTAGTGGGGGGAGTGAACACTGAAGCTTTCTTT
TRBJ2-1 | TRBV7-9 | NA | NA | CASSFISGGQAPGDEQFF | TGTGCCAGCAGCTTTATTTCCGGGGGGCAGGCACCAGGGGATGAGCAGTTCTTC
TRBJ1-5 | TRBV5-1 | NA | TRBD1 | CASSQTGAGQPQHF | TGCGCCAGCAGCCAGACAGGGGCCGGTCAGCCCCAGCATTTT
TRBJ2-1 | TRBV18 | NA | TRBD2 | CASSPGLAGGREQFF | TGTGCCAGCTCACCGGGACTAGCGGGGGGAAGAGAGCAGTTCTTC
TRBJ1-1 | TRBV19 | NA | NA | CASSIGATLVMNTEAFF | TGTGCCAGTAGTATAGGGGCGACGTTGGTCATGAACACTGAAGCTTTCTTT
TRBJ2-3 | TRBV11-3 | NA | NA | CASSLGGSPETDTQYF | TGTGCCAGCAGCTTAGGAGGCAGTCCGGAGACAGATACGCAGTATTTT
TRBJ2-7 | TRBV7-2 | NA | NA | CASSASRGLEQYF | TGTGCCAGCAGCGCTAGTAGGGGCCTCGAGCAGTACTTC
TRBJ2-1 | TRBV6-2/TRBV6-3 | NA | NA | CASSYSKTGQIYNEQFF | TGTGCCAGCAGTTACTCTAAGACAGGCCAAATCTACAATGAGCAGTTCTTC
TRBJ2-3 | TRBV9 | NA | TRBD2 | CASSVGPGGDTQYF | TGTGCCAGCAGCGTAGGGCCGGGAGGGGATACGCAGTATTTT
TRBJ2-7 | TRBV7-2 | NA | NA | CASSPLGQAYEQYF | TGTGCCAGCAGCCCCTTGGGACAAGCCTACGAGCAGTACTTC
TRBJ2-3 | TRBV11-3 | once | NA | CASSLGLASTDTQYF | TGTGCCAGCAGCTTAGGGCTAGCAAGCACAGATACGCAGTATTTT
TRBJ2-7 | TRBV2 | few | NA | CASSDIGGSSSYEQYF | TGTGCCAGCAGTGACATCGGCGGTAGCAGCTCCTACGAGCAGTACTTC
TRBJ1-1 | TRBV28 | once | NA | CASSLYQTEAFF | TGTGCCAGCAGTTTATACCAGACTGAAGCTTTCTTT
TRBJ2-1 | TRBV2 | NA | TRBD1 | CASLPTGGPYNEQFF | TGTGCCAGCTTACCAACAGGGGGGCCATACAATGAGCAGTTCTTC
TRBJ2-7 | TRBV5-1 | NA | NA | CASSLVTGTYEQYF | TGCGCCAGCAGCTTGGTTACAGGCACCTACGAGCAGTACTTC
TRBJ1-5 | TRBV2 | NA | TRBD1 | CASSGRGSNQPQHF | TGTGCCAGCAGTGGCAGGGGGAGCAATCAGCCCCAGCATTTT
TRBJ2-7 | TRBV20-1 | NA | NA | CSASSFQGSYEQYF | TGCAGTGCTAGTTCGTTTCAGGGTTCCTACGAGCAGTACTTC
TRBJ2-6 | TRBV28 | NA | NA | CASSLDSLSGANVLTF | TGTGCCAGCAGTTTAGACAGTCTCTCTGGGGCCAACGTCCTGACTTTC
TRBJ2-4 | TRBV9 | NA | TRBD1 | CASSSQGTGAKNIQYF | TGTGCCAGCAGCTCACAGGGGACGGGGGCCAAAAACATTCAGTACTTC
TRBJ2-2 | TRBV2 | once | TRBD1 | CASRTGSTGELFF | TGTGCCAGCAGGACAGGGAGCACCGGGGAGCTGTTTTTT
TRBJ2-3 | TRBV29-1 | NA | TRBD1 | CSVAGQGALGTDTQYF | TGCAGCGTAGCGGGACAGGGGGCTTTGGGCACAGATACGCAGTATTTT
TRBJ1-1 | TRBV29-1 | NA | NA | CSVGMTAVSEAFF | TGCAGCGTTGGGATGACCGCGGTCTCTGAAGCTTTCTTT
TRBJ2-1 | TRBV6-6 | NA | TRBD2 | CASSRPSGGVNNEQFF | TGTGCCAGCAGTCGACCTAGCGGGGGGGTTAATAATGAGCAGTTCTTC
TRBJ2-5 | TRBV25-1 | NA | TRBD2 | CASGDSGRAFWQETQYF | TGTGCCAGTGGAGATAGCGGGAGGGCCTTCTGGCAAGAGACCCAGTACTTC
TRBJ2-3 | TRBV27 | NA | TRBD2 | CASSLGLAGRGDTQYF | TGTGCCAGCAGTCTCGGACTAGCGGGGAGGGGGGATACGCAGTATTTT
TRBJ2-3 | TRBV7-9 | NA | TRBD2 | CASNQGDYSTDTQYF | TGTGCCAGCAACCAAGGGGACTATAGCACAGATACGCAGTATTTT
TRBJ2-7 | TRBV4-1 | NA | TRBD2 | CASSPLGSGTSYEQYF | TGCGCCAGCAGCCCACTAGGGAGCGGGACGTCCTACGAGCAGTACTTC
TRBJ2-7 | TRBV6-6 | once | TRBD1 | CASSYPTGVNSYEQYF | TGTGCCAGCAGTTACCCAACAGGGGTTAACTCCTACGAGCAGTACTTC
TRBJ2-7 | TRBV5-1 | NA | TRBD1 | CASRVAGTGSYEQYF | TGCGCCAGCAGGGTCGCCGGGACAGGCTCCTACGAGCAGTACTTC
TRBJ2-5 | TRBV6-5 | few | NA | CASILFSEETQYF | TGTGCCAGCATCTTGTTCTCGGAGGAGACCCAGTACTTC
TRBJ2-7 | TRBV10-2 | NA | NA | CASSATPRVEQYF | TGCGCCAGCAGTGCCACCCCTCGGGTCGAGCAGTACTTC
TRBJ1-1 | TRBV5-1 | NA | NA | CASSLPGGEAFF | TGCGCCAGCAGCCTCCCGGGGGGTGAAGCTTTCTTT
TRBJ1-2 | TRBV6-5 | NA | NA | CASSGGGGYTF | TGTGCCAGTTCAGGCGGGGGTGGCTACACCTTC
TRBJ2-6 | TRBV28 | NA | TRBD2 | CASSAWNHGGAAGANVLTF | TGTGCCAGCAGTGCATGGAATCACGGGGGGGCGGCTGGGGCCAACGTCCTGACTTTC
TRBJ2-7 | TRBV5-1 | NA | TRBD2 | CASSPTSGTYEQYF | TGCGCCAGCAGCCCGACTAGCGGGACCTACGAACAGTACTTC